Listed here are 7 T cell receptor beta chains from one sample, sequenced in a study of blood T cells in healthy people across ages. Alongside a J-beta primer mix, a sample-barcoded 5' primer served in a second PCR lasting about 7 to 12 cycles. TCRdb ran MiXCR on the 5' RACE reads and lists one entry per CDR3 protein. The sample lists roughly 800,000 distinct CDR3 sequences; about 62% were seen once. Sample: blood. The receptor source for this set is a man aged 25-45 years in good health.

The chain carries TRBV7-9 and TRBJ2-1; the match to TRBD1 covers 7 bases. The germline gives CDR1 SEHNR, CDR2 FQNEAQ (reference sequence). Trimming took 5 bases from V and 8 from J; bases not matched to a gene: 9. This CDR3 has 14 amino acids. CDR3 sequence: CASSPQTGRYEQFF. CDR3 nucleotides: TGTGCCAGCAGCCCGCAGACAGGGCGGTATGAGCAGTTCTTC.

The gene calls are TRBV4-3 and TRBJ2-3; D uncertain. Trimming removed 6 bases at V and 5 bases at J, with 12 bases between. The CDR3 sequence is 13 residues long. Germline V gene sequence: CDR1 LGHNA, CDR2 YSLEER. CDR3 protein: CASSRERRDTQYF. CDR3 bases: TGCGCCAGCAGTCGCGAGCGCCGAGATACGCAGTATTTT.

CDR3 residues: CASRPPAGGPFPPYEQYF. The CDR3 DNA follows: TGTGCCAGCAGACCCCCAGCGGGAGGGCCTTTTCCTCCGTACGAGCAGTACTTC. This sequence joins TRBV7-9 and TRBJ2-4; TRBD2 matches 10 bases. The closer fit of TRBJ2-7 to the DNA end suggests the J call may be wrong. CDR3 length: 18 amino acids. CDR1 and CDR2 (germline): SEHNR, FQNEAQ (reference sequence).

The V call is TRBV3-1, the J call TRBJ2-5; 7 bases line up with TRBD2. Germline V gene data show CDR1 as LGHDT and CDR2 as YNNKEL (reference sequence). This CDR3 is 17 amino acids long. The ends lost 4 bases at V and 5 bases at J; junction bases unmatched: 16. DNA of the CDR3: TGTGCCAGCAGCCTCGGACTAGTCTCCACTAGGTTGGAGACCCAGTACTTC. Encoded protein: CASSLGLVSTRLETQYF.

This chain links TRBV7-2 with TRBJ2-7; possibly TRBD1 for D (6 bases). The germline CDR1 and CDR2 sequences are SGHTA and FQGNSA. Trimming shortened V by 5 bases and J by 5 bases, and 10 bases separated the two germline ends. This CDR3 has 12 residues. CDR3 nucleotide sequence: TGTGCCAGCAGCACCTACAGGGACGAGCAGTACTTC. The encoded protein is CASSTYRDEQYF.

The chain recombines TRBV10-3 with TRBJ1-1, with 8 positions matching TRBD1. Germline V gene data show CDR1 as ENHRY and CDR2 as SYGVKD. The CDR3 extends over 15 amino acids. Trimming removed 8 bases from V and 3 bases from J; junction bases left unmatched: 11. The CDR3 DNA reads TGTGCCATCGGATCAGATGACAGGGGAGACACTGAAGCTTTCTTT. Translation gives CAIGSDDRGDTEAFF.

This chain links TRBV7-2 with TRBJ2-7, with TRBD2 matching over 8 bases. The CDR3 covers 16 residues. Germline V gene sequence: CDR1 SGHTA, CDR2 FQGNSA. The V segment lost 2 bases and the J segment 0 bases; nucleotides outside the gene matches: 6. The CDR3 is CASSLTAGGASYEQYF. The CDR3 DNA reads TGTGCCAGCAGCTTAACGGCCGGGGGGGCCTCCTACGAGCAGTACTTC.